This TCR beta chain comes out of a study of shared clonotypes between healthy human individuals. Study outcomes and limitations: Among the subsets, naive ones generally showed larger estimated richness than memory ones. Sharing across four donors was highest in naive CD4 (roughly 5%) and lowest in memory CD8 (around 0.4%).

CDR1 is SGHDT and CDR2 is YYEEEE in the germline V gene. V was clipped by 0 bases and J by 3 bases; unmatched bases: 15. This CDR3 region has 19 residues. In its sample, this clone was seen once. The antigen is not known. Profiling relied on immunoSEQ multiplex PCR, and the TCRdb table lists in-frame clones only, not all of them. In the table there are 2 million to 3 million clones, approximately 92% of which are singletons. This clonotype originated in a man younger than 30 in good health. This sequence joins TRBV5-6 and TRBJ2-1; 7 nucleotides agree with TRBD1. Material for sequencing was naive CD4+ T cells sorted from blood. The subset here: CD45RA+ positively selected. CDR3 amino acids: CASSLGRNRDSRFYNEQFF. The CDR3 DNA sequence: TGTGCCAGCAGCTTGGGGCGGAACCGGGACAGCCGTTTCTACAATGAGCAGTTCTTC.